The source of this T cell receptor beta chain is a study of OX40 agonist ivuxolimab in advanced cancers. Libraries were prepared by immunoSEQ multiplex PCR; TCRdb keeps only in-frame clonotypes and omits some of them. Among about 79,000 clones listed, 85% to 90% were seen once. After removal of 4 bases from V and 8 bases from J, the junction contained 6 bases not matched to a gene. Germline V gene sequence: CDR1 MGHRA, CDR2 YSYEKL. The CDR3 runs to 14 residues. If patients had autoimmune disease history or systemic immunosuppression, they were excluded. This clone has only a few counts. The TCR sequence derives from an adult with an advanced solid tumor such as melanoma, head and neck, liver or kidney cancer. The chain recombines TRBV4-1 with TRBJ1-4; 8 bases match TRBD1. The specimen was CD4+ or CD8+ T cells sorted from blood, collected in a trial of the OX40 agonist ivuxolimab. CDR3: CASSLQGAGEKLFF. The CDR3 DNA follows: TGCGCCAGCAGCCTGCAGGGGGCGGGGGAAAAACTGTTTTTT.